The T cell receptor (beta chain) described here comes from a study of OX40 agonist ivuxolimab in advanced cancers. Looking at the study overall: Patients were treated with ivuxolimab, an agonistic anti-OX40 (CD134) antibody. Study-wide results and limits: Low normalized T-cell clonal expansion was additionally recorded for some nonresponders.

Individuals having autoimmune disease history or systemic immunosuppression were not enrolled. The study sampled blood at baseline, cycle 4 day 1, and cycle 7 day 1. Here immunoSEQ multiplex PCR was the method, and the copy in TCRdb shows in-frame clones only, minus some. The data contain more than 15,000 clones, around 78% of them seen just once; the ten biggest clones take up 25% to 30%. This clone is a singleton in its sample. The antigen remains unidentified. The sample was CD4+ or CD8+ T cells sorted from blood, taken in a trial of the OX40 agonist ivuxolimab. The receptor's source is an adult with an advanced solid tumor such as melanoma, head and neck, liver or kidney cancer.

CDR3 amino acids: CASSWTSPQYNEQFF. The CDR3 coding sequence is TGCGCCAGCAGCTGGACTAGCCCTCAGTACAATGAGCAGTTCTTC. The chain combines TRBV5-1 with TRBJ2-1, with 8 bases fitting TRBD2. The CDR3 covers 15 residues. J gave up 4 bases and V 3 bases, and 6 bases lay outside the gene matches. From germline, CDR1 is SGHRS and CDR2 YFSETQ.